This is a list of T cell receptor beta chains from one sample in a study of blood T cell repertoires in COVID-19. The protocol was immunoSEQ multiplex PCR, while the TCRdb copy is restricted to in-frame clones and leaves out a portion. There are approximately 160,000 clones in the sample; approximately 80% occur only once, and less than 3.5% lies in the top ten. Sequenced sample: peripheral blood. These receptors were obtained from a woman aged 60 to 75 with acute or convalescent COVID-19. Both conserved end residues are part of each CDR3. Each record gives: V gene, J gene, CDR3 protein.

TRBV20-1,TRBJ1-2,CSASNRVGGYTF
TRBV5-8,TRBJ2-2,CASNPHSGGAGELFF
TRBV29-1,TRBJ2-7,CSVASGGQGSYEQYF
TRBV19,TRBJ2-7,CASSVLAGGQPSYEQYF
TRBV4-2,TRBJ2-3,CASSQDWQGADTQYF
TRBV10-3,TRBJ1-4,CAISEVTGRKLFF
TRBV4-1,TRBJ2-1,CASSQSRGGGSYNEQFF
TRBV5-6,TRBJ1-2,CASSLVQATNYGYTF
TRBV19,TRBJ1-2,CASRMTGKASDYGYTF
TRBV4-3,TRBJ1-1,CASSREINTEAFF
TRBV4-1,TRBJ1-5,CASSQDSRGGNQPQHF
TRBV19,TRBJ1-5,CASSIQGPGQPQHF
TRBV9,TRBJ2-2,CASSVAGLVGELFF
TRBV7-2,TRBJ2-7,CASSAIHRASPSYEQYF
TRBV4-3,TRBJ1-1,CASSQEFTGGEAFF
TRBV19,TRBJ1-6,CASGPDVYNSPLHF
TRBV6-5,TRBJ2-7,CASRETGGYEQYF
TRBV5-1,TRBJ2-5,CASSLAGTSGGEETQYF
TRBV9,TRBJ2-3,CASSVVAGGPGDTQYF
TRBV5-1,TRBJ1-6,CASSLGAGTGGNSPLHF
TRBV5-1,TRBJ2-7,CASSRDYEQYF
TRBV27,TRBJ2-7,CASSGLTGASSYEQYF
TRBV18,TRBJ1-2,CASSPQGSTGGRGYTF
TRBV7-2,TRBJ2-7,CASSLVGRNYEQYF
TRBV3-1/TRBV3-2,TRBJ2-3,CASSQTGNTQYF
TRBV6-5,TRBJ1-1,CASSLAIRTEAFF
TRBV2,TRBJ2-5,CASSDAGSLETQYF
TRBV7-9,TRBJ2-3,CASSFRDTDTQYF
TRBV19,TRBJ1-2,CASSIGASGYTF
TRBV7-9,TRBJ1-1,CASSAGTGVNTEAFF
TRBV6-5,TRBJ2-1,CATRRGPSYNEQFF
TRBV7-2,TRBJ2-7,CASSSFSYEQYF
TRBV4-1,TRBJ2-2,CASSQFTGGNGELFF
TRBV3-1/TRBV3-2,TRBJ1-1,CASSQRNTEAFF
TRBV7-2,TRBJ2-2,CAQLPSGANTGELFF
TRBV15,TRBJ2-3,CATSSDLDTQYF
TRBV7-3,TRBJ2-7,CASSSRAGNEQYF
TRBV7-2,TRBJ2-5,CASSWKRGGQETQYF
TRBV9,TRBJ1-2,CASSGYRVEGYGYTF
TRBV5-6,TRBJ2-5,CASSFSAGAETQYF
TRBV6-5,TRBJ1-4,CASSPEWGDEKLFF
TRBV4-2,TRBJ2-2,CASSPRTSGGASGELFF
TRBV10-3,TRBJ2-5,CAIKGQANQETQYF
TRBV11-2,TRBJ1-1,CASSLEGRGQNTEAFF
TRBV15,TRBJ1-2,CATSRAPPGANYGYTF
TRBV20-1,TRBJ2-3,CSSPRTDTQYF
TRBV14,TRBJ1-3,CASSQSGTGTSGNTIYF
TRBV18,TRBJ2-5,CASSSGLQETQYF
TRBV7-2,TRBJ1-5,CASSFRGASNQPQHF
TRBV7-6,TRBJ2-4,CASSLRPRASGSLIAKNIQYF
TRBV19,TRBJ2-3,CASSILGGLDTQYF
TRBV4-3,TRBJ1-2,CASSQDLGTGHGYTF
TRBV11-3,TRBJ2-4,CASSLDGRVAKNIQYF
TRBV14,TRBJ2-1,CASSRRLYNEQFF
TRBV2,TRBJ2-5,CASSGQIQETQYF
TRBV6-2/TRBV6-3,TRBJ2-1,CASSLVGLARNEQFF
TRBV7-2,TRBJ2-5,CASSLLSGGQETQYF
TRBV2,TRBJ1-4,CASSEGPSGEKLFF
TRBV7-2,TRBJ2-7,CASSLDQGPTYEQYF